This paragraph covers one TCR beta chain sequence. Its antigen is undetermined. The CDR3 spans 14 residues. The ends were cut back, 5 bases at V and 9 bases at J, with 17 bases in the middle. Per the germline V gene, CDR1 is LNHDA and CDR2 is SQIVND (reference sequence). The data originate from a study of cytomegalovirus exposure and HLA in healthy donors. PCR used 60 Vbeta primers and 13 Jbeta primers. Sequencing was performed with immunoSEQ multiplex PCR; in TCRdb, only in-frame clones are kept and a portion is missing. The table shows over 150,000 clones, with roughly 80% occurring only once. Findings and limits, study-wide: A few CMV-associated chains were confirmed in vitro to be specific for CMV antigens. Across donors, presence/absence analyses took sequencing depth to be roughly uniform. TCR beta sequences reportedly predicted most subjects' HLA-A and HLA-B alleles accurately.

The clonotype comes from a girl under 18 in good health and CMV-seropositive. Sequenced input: PBMCs. The chain carries TRBV19 and TRBJ1-5; possibly TRBD1 for D (5 bases). Here the CDR3 DNA reads TGTGCCAGTAGTCCGGGACGGCAGCGGGTGCCCCAGCATTTT. It yields the protein CASSPGRQRVPQHF.